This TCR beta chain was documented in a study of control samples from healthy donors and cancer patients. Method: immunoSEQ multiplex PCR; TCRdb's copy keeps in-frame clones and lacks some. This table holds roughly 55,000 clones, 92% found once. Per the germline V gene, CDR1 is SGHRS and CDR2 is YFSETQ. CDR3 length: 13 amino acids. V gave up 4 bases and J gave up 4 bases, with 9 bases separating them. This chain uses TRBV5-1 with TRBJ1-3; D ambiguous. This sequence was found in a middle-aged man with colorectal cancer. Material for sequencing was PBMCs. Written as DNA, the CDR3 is TGCGCCAGCAGCGCCGGTACCGGAAACACCATATATTTT. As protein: CASSAGTGNTIYF.